The 32 T cell receptor beta chains in this list originate from one sample, sequenced in a study of control samples from healthy donors and cancer patients. The method was immunoSEQ multiplex PCR; TCRdb's version includes in-frame clones alone and lacks a portion of them. The data contain around 77,000 clones, almost 95% of them singletons. Sequenced input: blood. The receptors here all came from an older woman in good health.

The rearrangement uses TRBV4-1 and TRBJ1-2, with 7 bases identical to TRBD1. The V gene's germline CDR1 is MGHRA and CDR2 YSYEKL. The CDR3 has 18 amino acids. The V segment lost 7 bases and the J segment 0 bases; nucleotides outside the gene matches: 17. The CDR3 DNA sequence: TGCGCCAGCAACCACCTTTTTAGGACAGGCAATGCTAACTATGGCTACACCTTC. It translates to CASNHLFRTGNANYGYTF.

The chain has TRBV2 and TRBJ1-1, with a weak D call TRBD1 (6 bases). Germline lookup yields CDR1 SNHLY and CDR2 FYNNEI. The CDR3 runs 15 residues. V was shortened by 5 bases and J by 5 bases, with 18 bases between the two germline ends. In DNA, the CDR3 is TGTGCCAGCAGTCTCAGAGGGGGGGACACGACTGAAGCTTTCTTT. This encodes CASSLRGGDTTEAFF.

The J gene is TRBJ2-2, the V gene TRBV23-1; 13 nucleotides match TRBD2. TRBV23-1 qualifies as an ORF whose function is uncertain. The V and J ends lost 0 bases and 5 bases, in that order; junction bases with no gene match: 6. This CDR3 has 18 residues. The DNA of the CDR3 is TGCGCCAGCAGTCAATCGAAGGGACTAGCGGGACGGACCGGGGAGCTGTTTTTT. It encodes CASSQSKGLAGRTGELFF.

This clone was seen once. The J gene is TRBJ2-5, the V gene TRBV9; TRBD1 matches 12 bases. CDR3 size: 15 residues. V was pared by 3 bases and J by 5 bases, with 5 bases of the junction left unmatched. Germline V lookup: CDR1 SGDLS, CDR2 YYNGEE. This CDR3 is CASSGGQGARETQYF. The CDR3 bases are TGTGCCAGCAGCGGGGGACAGGGGGCGAGGGAGACCCAGTACTTC.

This chain connects TRBV5-4 to TRBJ2-2; D is perhaps TRBD2 (5 bases). V was trimmed by 2 bases and J by 0 bases, leaving 8 bases between them. This CDR3 comprises 15 residues. Per the germline V gene, CDR1 is SGHNT and CDR2 is YYREEE (reference sequence). The CDR3 region has the DNA TGTGCCAGCAGCTTTAGCGTTTCGAACACCGGGGAGCTGTTTTTT. Translation gives CASSFSVSNTGELFF.

The rearrangement links TRBV5-1 to TRBJ2-1; possible D gene TRBD1, 6 bases. Deletions cut 2 bases from V and 4 bases from J, with 7 bases between. The germline V gene encodes CDR1 SGHRS and CDR2 YFSETQ. The CDR3 has 13 residues. For the CDR3, the DNA is TGCGCCAGCAGCTTTGGGACATACAATGAGCAGTTCTTC. This gives the protein CASSFGTYNEQFF.

The rearrangement joins TRBV11-2 to TRBJ2-7; D is perhaps TRBD1 (6 bases). Germline loops: CDR1 SGHAT, CDR2 FQNNGV. With 5 bases removed from V and 5 bases from J, the gap between germline ends came to 16 bases. This CDR3 contains 14 residues. The CDR3 DNA reads as TGTGCCAGCAGCCTCTACAGGGCCCTGGACGAGCAGTACTTC. It specifies CASSLYRALDEQYF.

Here the CDR3 reads CASSSSGTEETQYF. For the CDR3, the DNA is TGTGCCAGCAGTTCGTCCGGGACAGAAGAGACCCAGTACTTC. The rearrangement uses TRBV28 and TRBJ2-5, with 7 nucleotides matching TRBD1. V gave up 4 bases and J gave up 3 bases; unmatched junction bases: 5. The CDR3 covers 14 residues. Germline V gives CDR1 MDHEN, CDR2 SYDVKM.

The chain links TRBV18 to TRBJ2-3, with 9 positions matching TRBD2. This CDR3 region has 16 residues. The V gene's germline CDR1 is KGHSH and CDR2 LQKENI. Germline trimming cut 1 base from V and 2 bases from J; bases unmatched to any gene: 4. The CDR3 sequence is CASSPLAGVVTDTQYF. The CDR3 coding sequence is TGTGCCAGCTCACCACTAGCGGGAGTTGTCACAGATACGCAGTATTTT.

This clone is a singleton in its sample. The chain employs TRBV29-1 and TRBJ2-3, with D possibly being TRBD1 (5 bases). V shed 1 base and J shed 6 bases, with 11 bases lying between them. Looked up from germline, CDR1 is SQVTM and CDR2 is ANQGSEA. This CDR3 region has 13 residues. CDR3 DNA sequence: TGCAGCGTTGAAGCCCCAGGGCGGGATACGCAGTATTTT. It yields the protein CSVEAPGRDTQYF.

The chain employs TRBV15 and TRBJ1-1; D possibly corresponds to TRBD1 (6 bases). Trimming shortened V by 1 base and J by 3 bases, and 9 bases separated the two germline ends. The CDR3 is 14 residues long. CDR1 is LNHNV and CDR2 is YYDKDF in the germline V gene (reference sequence). CDR3 in amino acids: CATSRARGDTEAFF. The CDR3 coding sequence is TGTGCCACCAGCAGAGCAAGGGGGGACACTGAAGCTTTCTTT.

The chain links TRBV18 to TRBJ2-1, with D possibly being TRBD1 or TRBD2 (5 bases each). The CDR3 is made up of 15 amino acids. Germline CDR1 and CDR2: KGHSH and LQKENI. Trimming removed 3 bases at V and 6 bases at J, with 15 bases between. The CDR3 sequence is CASSPFGGRVNEQFF. CDR3 sequence (DNA): TGTGCCAGCTCACCCTTTGGGGGAAGGGTCAATGAGCAGTTCTTC.

The chain employs TRBV18 and TRBJ2-3; D is unclear. V dropped 0 bases and J dropped 0 bases, with 7 bases sitting between them. The CDR3 is made up of 15 amino acids. CDR1 is KGHSH, CDR2 LQKENI, per germline. As DNA, the CDR3 is TGTGCCAGCTCACCACCAGCAACTAGCACAGATACGCAGTATTTT. Amino acid sequence: CASSPPATSTDTQYF.

This clone came up once. The V gene is TRBV19, the J gene TRBJ2-6; D gene uncertain. CDR3 length: 13 residues. Germline loops: CDR1 LNHDA, CDR2 SQIVND (reference sequence). The V end lost 7 bases, the J end lost 1 base, and 5 bases lay between the germline ends. CDR3 residues: CASKVSGANVLTF. The CDR3 DNA reads TGTGCCAGTAAGGTTTCTGGGGCCAACGTCCTGACTTTC.

This rearrangement joins TRBV28 to TRBJ1-2, with no clear D. The CDR3 is 13 amino acids. Germline V gives CDR1 MDHEN, CDR2 SYDVKM. V dropped 3 bases and J dropped 1 base, with 6 bases sitting between them. This CDR3 is CASSLGDNYGYTF. CDR3 bases: TGTGCCAGCAGTTTGGGAGATAACTATGGCTACACCTTC.

The gene calls are TRBV28 and TRBJ1-2; 8 bases match TRBD1. The V gene's germline CDR1 is MDHEN and CDR2 SYDVKM. Unmatched junction bases numbered 4, after V lost 4 bases and J lost 0 bases. There are 15 residues in the CDR3. CDR3 sequence: CASSSSGGANYGYTF. CDR3 bases: TGTGCCAGCAGTTCGTCAGGGGGCGCTAACTATGGCTACACCTTC.

This chain links TRBV4-1 with TRBJ2-7, with 12 nucleotides matching TRBD1. Germline V gene data show CDR1 as MGHRA and CDR2 as YSYEKL. V shed 6 bases and J 2 bases; nucleotides not matched to a gene: 8. The CDR3 spans 16 residues. The CDR3 DNA reads TGCGCCAGCAGTCCGGGGACAGGGGGCATTACCTACGAGCAGTACTTC. Translating it yields CASSPGTGGITYEQYF.

This clone was seen only once. The rearrangement uses TRBV28 and TRBJ1-6, with 11 positions matching TRBD1. This CDR3 has 15 residues. The V segment lost 5 bases and the J segment 7 bases; nucleotides outside the gene matches: 4. Germline V gives CDR1 MDHEN, CDR2 SYDVKM. The CDR3 spells CASSVGQGVNSPLHF. CDR3 nucleotide sequence: TGTGCCAGCAGTGTGGGACAGGGGGTGAATTCACCCCTCCACTTT.

V and J are TRBV10-1 and TRBJ2-2; the D gene is possibly TRBD1 (5 bases). In germline, CDR1 is WNHNN, CDR2 SYGVQD (reference sequence). The CDR3 consists of 16 residues. Trimming stripped 2 bases from V and 7 bases from J, with 17 bases between. CDR3 sequence (DNA): TGCGCCAGCAGTGAGAGGCGGTCGTCCAGGGACGGGGAGCTGTTTTTT. As protein: CASSERRSSRDGELFF.

This chain uses TRBV18 with TRBJ2-7; D is unresolved. V was trimmed by 3 bases and J by 6 bases, leaving 12 bases between them. CDR1 and CDR2 from the germline V gene are KGHSH and LQKENI. This CDR3 region has 13 residues. CDR3 coding DNA: TGTGCCAGCTCACCGCGCGACATTGCCGAGCAGTACTTC. This translates into CASSPRDIAEQYF.

The rearrangement joins TRBV19 to TRBJ2-1; weak D call: TRBD2 (5 bases). The germline V gene encodes CDR1 LNHDA and CDR2 SQIVND (reference sequence). Trimming left V 8 bases short and J 0 bases short, with 14 bases between. The CDR3 covers 15 residues. The CDR3 is CASQLLGSSYNEQFF. Here the CDR3 DNA reads TGTGCCAGTCAACTTCTAGGGAGCTCCTACAATGAGCAGTTCTTC. Complete variable domain (other parts from reference TRBV19 and TRBJ2-1): DGGITQSPKYLFRKEGQNVTLSCEQNLNHDAMYWYRQDPGQGLRLIYYSQIVNDFQKGDIAEGYSVSREKKESFPLTVTSAQKNPTAFYLCASQLLGSSYNEQFFGPGTRLTVL.

The V call is TRBV30, the J call TRBJ2-7; 10 positions match TRBD1. CDR1 and CDR2 from the germline V gene are GTSNPN and SVGIG (reference sequence). The junction had 9 bases not matched to a gene; V was cut back by 8 bases and J by 5 bases. The CDR3 sequence is 13 residues long. The CDR3 sequence: CAGQGQGYHEQYF. The CDR3 coding sequence is TGTGCCGGGCAGGGACAGGGGTACCACGAGCAGTACTTC.

The chain employs TRBV19 and TRBJ2-3; TRBD1 is a possible D gene (6 bases). Trimming cost V 6 bases and J 7 bases, with 17 bases left between them. CDR3 length: 14 amino acids. Germline-derived CDR1 and CDR2 are LNHDA and SQIVND (reference sequence). CDR3 loop: CASRPGQGMNTQYF. The CDR3 nucleotides read TGTGCCAGTAGACCGGGACAAGGAATGAATACGCAGTATTTT.

CDR3 in amino acids: CASSQGYEQFF. The CDR3 DNA sequence: TGTGCCAGCTCTCAGGGCTATGAGCAGTTCTTC. The V gene is TRBV9, the J gene TRBJ2-1; maybe TRBD1 (5 bases). Germline V gene data show CDR1 as SGDLS and CDR2 as YYNGEE. This CDR3 spans 11 amino acids. The V end lost 7 bases, the J end lost 8 bases, and 10 bases lay between the germline ends.

The CDR3 is CASSLRDSFGYTF. The CDR3 region has the DNA TGTGCCAGCAGCCTCCGGGACAGCTTCGGCTACACCTTC. J is TRBJ1-2 and V is TRBV7-8; 7 nucleotides line up with TRBD1. With V trimmed by 5 bases and J by 8 bases, 8 bases remained unmatched. This CDR3 has 13 residues. Germline loops: CDR1 SGHVS, CDR2 FQNEAQ.

The rearrangement uses TRBV28 and TRBJ2-7; 11 bases map to TRBD2. This CDR3 contains 17 residues. Germline CDR1 MDHEN, CDR2 SYDVKM. J was trimmed by 6 bases and V by 5 bases; bases with no gene match: 15. This CDR3 is CASSPPENSGRAGEQYF. The CDR3 DNA sequence: TGTGCCAGCAGTCCCCCGGAGAATAGCGGGAGGGCTGGCGAGCAGTACTTC. Together with reference TRBV28 and TRBJ2-7, the CDR3 gives the full variable domain: DVKVTQSSRYLVKRTGEKVFLECVQDMDHENMFWYRQDPGLGLRLIYFSYDVKMKEKGDIPEGYSVSREKKERFSLILESASTNQTSMYLCASSPPENSGRAGEQYFGPGTRLTVT.

The chain links TRBV11-2 to TRBJ2-1, with 7 positions matching TRBD1. CDR3 length equals 13 residues. After removal of 5 bases from V and 14 bases from J, the junction contained 12 bases not matched to a gene. Germline V gene data show CDR1 as SGHAT and CDR2 as FQNNGV. The CDR3 DNA follows: TGTGCCAGCAGCCCCAGACAGGGAATTAAAAAGTTCTTC. It codes for CASSPRQGIKKFF.

This chain joins TRBV3-1 (or the pseudogene TRBV3-2) and TRBJ1-5; no reliable D call. Germline V CDR1 and CDR2: LGHDT, YNNKEL (reference sequence). This CDR3 is built from 15 residues. Between the trimmed V and J ends, which lost 1 base and 7 bases, there was a span of 14 bases. Written as DNA, the CDR3 is TGTGCCAGCAGCCAAGGAATTAACCCCGAACAGCCCCAGCATTTT. It is translated as CASSQGINPEQPQHF.

The rearrangement links TRBV4-3 to TRBJ2-7; TRBD2 matches 11 bases. Germline lookup yields CDR1 LGHNA and CDR2 YSLEER. The CDR3 runs to 16 residues. V trimming: 3 bases; J trimming: 0 bases; junction bases outside the gene matches: 4. Here the CDR3 reads CASSHTSGGSSYEQYF. CDR3 coding DNA: TGCGCCAGCAGCCACACTAGCGGGGGAAGCTCCTACGAGCAGTACTTC.

V is TRBV5-1 and J is TRBJ2-2; D may be TRBD1 (5 bases). The CDR3 runs 13 residues. Germline-derived CDR1 and CDR2 are SGHRS and YFSETQ. V was cut by 5 bases and J by 6 bases, with 11 bases left in between. CDR3 nucleotide sequence: TGCGCCAGCAGTTTAGGACATTCCGGGGAGCTGTTTTTT. Translating gives CASSLGHSGELFF.

CDR3 DNA: TGTGCCAGCGTCCTGACAGGGGGTTCGGTAAATGAGCAGTTCTTC. It is translated as CASVLTGGSVNEQFF. The J gene is TRBJ2-1, the V gene TRBV6-5; 9 positions agree with TRBD1. Germline V gene sequence: CDR1 MNHEY, CDR2 SVGAGI. This CDR3 has 15 amino acids. With V trimmed by 8 bases and J by 7 bases, 12 bases remained unmatched.

This clone was counted a few times. The chain joins TRBV30 to TRBJ1-2; D remains ambiguous. This CDR3 contains 15 residues. V was pared by 3 bases and J by 2 bases, with 16 bases between. From germline, CDR1 is GTSNPN and CDR2 SVGIG (reference sequence). The CDR3 nucleotides read TGTGCCTGGAGCCCCGGGTACACGAGAAACTATGGCTACACCTTC. It specifies CAWSPGYTRNYGYTF.